This T cell receptor (beta chain) originates from a study of beta chain features in type 1 diabetes. The authors took one heparinised blood draw, averaging about 120 mL, from each donor. It was via CD45RO/CCR7/CD25/CD127/CD95/CD27 that CD4+ naive, central memory, regulatory and stem cell-like memory cells were sorted. Purities over 95% were achieved in all sorted populations. This clone was detected only a few times. Isolated RNA was reverse transcribed in full, so expressed TCRB transcripts were sequenced. Several million reads was the average for naive, central memory and regulatory T cell samples. Measured with immunoSEQ multiplex PCR; TCRdb has only the in-frame clones, and not every one. Of around 450,000 clones in the sample, over 9.5% were seen once. The material sequenced was naive CD4+ T cells from blood. This TCR was sampled from a woman under 30 in good health.

The CDR3 nucleotides read TGTGCCAGCAGTAATGACTGGTCGATGCAGTACTTC. This gives the protein CASSNDWSMQYF. The chain has TRBV2 and TRBJ2-7; D is unclear. CDR1 is SNHLY, CDR2 FYNNEI, per germline. The V end lost 5 bases, the J end lost 9 bases, and 14 bases lay between the germline ends. The CDR3 totals 12 residues.